What follows is one T cell receptor beta chain and its context. Its antigen is still unknown. The data were produced by immunoSEQ multiplex PCR, yet TCRdb's version contains in-frame clones alone and is incomplete. Counted here are about 43,000 clones, roughly 92% occurring once; the ten biggest clones make up roughly 5.8%. The data originate from a study of cytomegalovirus exposure and HLA in healthy donors. Study-level results: A few chains tied to CMV proved CMV antigen-specific in vitro.

The CDR3 contains 13 residues. Looked up from germline, CDR1 is SGHTA and CDR2 is FQGNSA. Trimming took 0 bases from V and 6 from J, leaving 6 bases between them. The sequencing sample was made of PBMCs. The genes are TRBV7-2 and TRBJ1-5; D possibly corresponds to TRBD1 (5 bases). The source is a man aged 18 to 29 in good health and CMV-seronegative. The DNA of the CDR3 is TGTGCCAGCAGCTTAGCGCAGGGTCAGCCCCAGCATTTT. As protein: CASSLAQGQPQHF.